Shown below are 18 T cell receptor beta chains from a single sample sequenced in a study of blood T cells in healthy people across ages. A second 7 to 11 cycle PCR used barcoded and J-beta primers. One entry per CDR3 protein, called by TCRdb with MiXCR from the 5' RACE reads. The table lists 1.5 million to 2 million distinct CDR3 sequences, 28% of them singletons. The sample consisted of blood. The receptors stem from a woman in her twenties or thirties in good health.

The sample holds many counts of this clonotype. The rearrangement joins TRBV12-3 or TRBV12-4 to TRBJ1-2; possibly TRBD1 for D (5 bases). The CDR3 is 14 residues long. V lost 2 bases and J lost 5, with 12 bases in between. The CDR3 nucleotides read TGTGCCAGCAGTTTATCTGGGGCAGCATATGGCTACACCTTC. Its protein is CASSLSGAAYGYTF.

The chain couples TRBV19 to TRBJ2-7, with 9 bases fitting TRBD1. With 8 bases clipped from V and 6 bases from J, the junction kept 14 bases outside the gene matches. CDR1 and CDR2 (germline): LNHDA, SQIVND (reference sequence). The length of the CDR3 is 15 residues. CDR3 residues: CASRTGTGRSAEQYF. The CDR3 DNA follows: TGTGCCAGTCGGACCGGGACAGGGAGATCAGCCGAGCAGTACTTC.

For this clonotype: Being one base from a much bigger clone, this may be a read error. The rearrangement uses TRBV10-2 and TRBJ2-1; possibly TRBD1 or TRBD2 for D (5 bases each). CDR1 is WSHSY and CDR2 is SAAADI in the germline V gene. The CDR3 is 14 residues long. Trimming cost V 8 bases and J 13 bases, with 24 bases left between them. Here the CDR3 DNA reads TGCGCCAGCTCTGACCCCCTGACTTCGGGGACCCAGTTCTTC. It is translated as CASSDPLTSGTQFF.

This clonotype was counted at least ten times. This chain joins TRBV5-1 and TRBJ1-1, with D possibly being TRBD1 (5 bases). Germline CDR1 reads SGHRS; CDR2 reads YFSETQ. The CDR3 covers 13 residues. V lost 2 bases to trimming and J lost 5 bases, with 10 bases between them. The CDR3 region is CASSLQDWTEAFF. Written as DNA, the CDR3 is TGCGCCAGCAGCTTACAGGATTGGACTGAAGCTTTCTTT.

The table lists this clonotype with many counts. The chain is built from TRBV29-1 and TRBJ2-1; D call uncertain. CDR1 is SQVTM and CDR2 is ANQGSEA in the germline V gene. This CDR3 comprises 13 residues. V lost 7 bases and J 8 bases, leaving 18 bases between the germline ends. CDR3 sequence: CSGRGVIGYEQFF. The CDR3 nucleotides are TGCAGCGGACGCGGCGTGATCGGGTATGAGCAGTTCTTC.

This clonotype showed up just a few times. The V gene is TRBV29-1, the J gene TRBJ2-3; TRBD1 matches 10 bases. The V gene end was trimmed by 7 bases and the J gene end by 6 bases; junction bases not matched to a gene: 13. This CDR3 contains 15 residues. Germline V gives CDR1 SQVTM, CDR2 ANQGSEA. DNA for the CDR3: TGCAGCGCAGAGACAGGGGGCCACCTTGTGGATACGCAGTATTTT. This translates into CSAETGGHLVDTQYF.

To note about this clonotype: A much larger clonotype is one base distant, so this may be a read error. The chain joins TRBV6-4 to TRBJ2-1, with D possibly being TRBD2 (7 bases). Germline V gene sequence: CDR1 MRHNA, CDR2 SNTAGT. This CDR3 spans 15 amino acids. CDR3 in amino acids: CASGDSGGTYNEQFF. DNA of the CDR3: TGTGCCAGCGGTGACTCGGGGGGCACCTACAATGAGCAGTTCTTC.

This clonotype was observed many times. This rearrangement joins TRBV7-2 to TRBJ1-2; D gene uncertain. In germline, CDR1 is SGHTA, CDR2 FQGNSA. The CDR3 covers 13 residues. V lost 9 bases to trimming and J lost 6 bases, with 17 bases between them. CDR3 residues: CASGLNGVNGYTF. DNA of the CDR3: TGTGCCAGTGGTCTAAACGGGGTCAATGGCTACACCTTC. The whole variable domain, filled in from reference TRBV7-2 and TRBJ1-2, reads GAGVSQSPSNKVTEKGKDVELRCDPISGHTALYWYRQSLGQGLEFLIYFQGNSAPDKSGLPSDRFSAERTGGSVSTLTIQRTQQEDSAVYLCASGLNGVNGYTFGSGTRLTVV.

A remark on this clonotype: A junction boundary mismatches the germline segment, possibly from a read error. The chain employs TRBV5-8 and TRBJ1-4; D gene ambiguous. The CDR3 is 13 residues long. Germline CDR1 reads SGHTS; CDR2 reads YDEGEE. The CDR3 sequence: CACSQTISGKLFF. CDR3 in DNA: TGTGCCTGCAGCCAAACCATCAGCGGAAAACTGTTTTTT.

V is TRBV7-2 and J is TRBJ2-5; TRBD2 matches at 7 bases. The tail of the sequence fits TRBJ2-7 better, so the J call may be wrong. The germline gives CDR1 SGHTA, CDR2 FQGNSA. The CDR3 contains 18 residues. The CDR3 DNA follows: TGTGCCAGCAGCTTTGGAGCGGGACCAGTTAGGGGCTTCACCGAGCAGTACTTC. Its protein is CASSFGAGPVRGFTEQYF.

Notes on this clonotype: A junction boundary mismatches the germline segment, possibly from a read error. The V and J genes are TRBV5-1 and TRBJ1-5, with D tentatively TRBD1 (5 bases). The CDR3 runs to 15 residues. CDR1 is SGHRS and CDR2 is YFSETQ in the germline V gene. CDR3 coding DNA: TGTGCCAGCAGCTTAGATGGGGCTAGTAATCAGCCCCAGCATTTT. It is translated as CASSLDGASNQPQHF. The variable domain in full, completed from reference TRBV5-1 and TRBJ1-5, reads KAGVTQTPRYLIKTRGQQVTLSCSPISGHRSVSWYQQTPGQGLQFLFEYFSETQRNKGNFPGRFSGRQFSNSRSEMNVSTLELGDSALYLCASSLDGASNQPQHFGDGTRLSIL.

The chain carries TRBV20-1 and TRBJ2-3; D might be TRBD2 (5 bases). The CDR3 contains 12 residues. Deletions cut 6 bases from V and 5 bases from J, with 12 bases between. Germline V gene lookup returns CDR1 DFQATT and CDR2 SNEGSKA (reference sequence). The CDR3, as DNA: TGCAGTGCATTTAGACGGGGAGATACGCAGTATTTT. Protein product: CSAFRRGDTQYF.

This clonotype was counted ten times or more. The chain links TRBV10-3 to TRBJ1-2; no clear D gene. V lost 4 bases to trimming and J lost 8 bases, with 14 bases between them. Germline lookup yields CDR1 ENHRY and CDR2 SYGVKD. The CDR3 covers 13 residues. CDR3 sequence (DNA): TGTGCCATCAGTGTGAAGGGAGAAGGCGGCTACACCTTC. As protein: CAISVKGEGGYTF.

This rearrangement joins TRBV6-5 to TRBJ1-2, with D perhaps matching TRBD1 (5 bases). V lost 2 bases and J lost 3, with 13 bases in between. The CDR3 has 15 amino acids. Germline V gene sequence: CDR1 MNHEY, CDR2 SVGAGI. CDR3 in amino acids: CASSYEGGAYYGYTF. CDR3 DNA: TGTGCCAGCAGTTACGAGGGAGGGGCCTACTATGGCTACACCTTC.

This clonotype was counted only a few times. The CDR3, as DNA: TGTGCCAGCCAACACGGGACTGAGTCCTACGAGCAGTACTTC. Its protein is CASQHGTESYEQYF. The chain couples TRBV18 to TRBJ2-7; D perhaps matches TRBD2 (6 bases). This CDR3 is 14 amino acids long. From germline, CDR1 is KGHSH and CDR2 LQKENI. V was cut by 8 bases and J by 1 base, with 15 bases left in between.

The chain recombines TRBV12-3 or TRBV12-4 with TRBJ2-7, with D perhaps matching TRBD2 (5 bases). V lost 10 bases to trimming and J lost 6 bases, with 22 bases between them. This CDR3 is built from 14 residues. CDR3 DNA sequence: TGTGCCAACAACGGAGAGGGAGTAAGGCGCGAGCAGTACTTC. Translated, it gives CANNGEGVRREQYF.

This clonotype showed up just a few times. The chain employs TRBV2 and TRBJ2-2; TRBD2 is a possible D gene (6 bases). With 2 bases removed from V and 3 bases from J, the gap between germline ends came to 13 bases. The CDR3 covers 16 residues. Germline V CDR1 and CDR2: SNHLY, FYNNEI. In DNA, the CDR3 is TGTGCCAGCAGTGAATCGGGGGTCGGGGACACCGGGGAGCTGTTTTTT. This encodes CASSESGVGDTGELFF.

The chain couples TRBV27 to TRBJ1-2; 8 bases fit TRBD1. The ends lost 6 bases at V and 4 bases at J; junction bases unmatched: 13. The CDR3 is made up of 16 amino acids. The germline gives CDR1 MNHEY, CDR2 SMNVEV (reference sequence). The CDR3 bases are TGTGCCAGCAGAAAGTCTCCAGGGGGCGCAGGCTATGGCTACACCTTC. It specifies CASRKSPGGAGYGYTF.